This T cell receptor (beta chain) appears in the sequencing data of a study of blood T cell repertoires in COVID-19. The length of the CDR3 is 18 residues. V gave up 2 bases and J gave up 3 bases, with 19 bases separating them. Germline CDR1 reads MGHRA; CDR2 reads YSYEKL. Data came from immunoSEQ multiplex PCR; TCRdb stores just in-frame clones and leaves some out. The sample shows about 150,000 clones, 85% to 90% of them seen only once. The receptor's source is a woman aged 50 to 60 with active or convalescent COVID-19. V usage is TRBV4-1 and J usage is TRBJ1-4; D may be TRBD1 (6 bases). The specimen was peripheral blood. The CDR3 DNA sequence: TGCGCCAGCAGCCAAACCCCGGGACGGGGGGCGGCTAATGAAAAACTGTTTTTT. Its translation is CASSQTPGRGAANEKLFF.